The TCR beta chain under discussion was sequenced for a study of blood T cell repertoires in COVID-19. In Seattle, patients joined the study during active infection and were tracked longitudinally. Here immunoSEQ multiplex PCR was the method, and the copy in TCRdb shows in-frame clones only, minus some. The data hold roughly 150,000 clones, with 85% to 95% observed a single time. The CDR3 loop spans 16 amino acids. Trimming stripped 3 bases from V and 3 bases from J, with 21 bases between. Germline V gene sequence: CDR1 DFQATT, CDR2 SNEGSKA (reference sequence). The clonotype was recovered from a woman aged 55-69 years with COVID-19, enrolled during active disease. The specimen sequenced was peripheral blood. The rearrangement links TRBV20-1 to TRBJ2-7; maybe TRBD2 (6 bases). The CDR3 coding sequence is TGCAGTGCTAGTAGACCCCGGGACTTTGGGGACTACGAGCAGTACTTC. This translates into CSASRPRDFGDYEQYF.